Each of the 19 T cell receptor beta chains below was sequenced from the same sample in a study of cytomegalovirus exposure and HLA in healthy donors. The PCR was carried out with 60 Vbeta primers and 13 Jbeta primers. Method: immunoSEQ multiplex PCR; TCRdb's copy keeps in-frame clones and lacks some. Here the sample spans roughly 250,000 clones, under 90% being singletons. The sample was PBMCs. The source of these receptors is a girl under 10 years old in good health and CMV-seronegative.

The gene calls are TRBV7-9 and TRBJ2-7; D gene unclear. V was trimmed by 1 base and J by 2 bases, leaving 12 bases between them. CDR1 and CDR2 (germline): SEHNR, FQNEAQ (reference sequence). The CDR3 has 15 amino acids. CDR3 in amino acids: CASSLVSSVAYEQYF. The CDR3 region has the DNA TGTGCCAGCAGCTTAGTATCTAGTGTGGCCTACGAGCAGTACTTC.

The chain combines TRBV7-6 with TRBJ1-3, with 8 bases identical to TRBD1. CDR1 is SGHVS and CDR2 is FNYEAQ in the germline V gene. The CDR3 contains 20 residues. With 2 bases clipped from V and 3 bases from J, the junction kept 18 bases outside the gene matches. In nucleotides, the CDR3 is TGTGCCAGCAGCTTATTTCGGCAATATCAGGGGGCCACGAGTGGAAACACCATATATTTT. It codes for CASSLFRQYQGATSGNTIYF.

The chain carries TRBV7-9 and TRBJ1-3, with no clear D. Germline assignment: CDR1 SEHNR and CDR2 FQNEAQ (reference sequence). The CDR3 length is 14 residues. In DNA, the CDR3 is TGTGCGGGAGCTTGGGGTTCACCGGGGAACACCATATATTTT. Its translation is CAGAWGSPGNTIYF.

Here the CDR3 reads CATQGRVYPLSGANVLTF. The CDR3 nucleotides are TGTGCCACCCAGGGAAGGGTTTACCCCCTCTCTGGGGCCAACGTCCTGACTTTC. The chain has TRBV19 and TRBJ2-6; TRBD1 is a possible D gene (5 bases). CDR3 length equals 18 residues. V lost 10 bases and J 0 bases, leaving 22 bases between the germline ends. CDR1 LNHDA and CDR2 SQIVND come from the germline V gene (reference sequence).

The chain joins TRBV6-1 to TRBJ1-6, with a tentative D call TRBD1 (6 bases). The CDR3 has 11 amino acids. Germline values: CDR1 MNHNS, CDR2 SASEGT. V was trimmed by 5 bases and J by 11 bases, leaving 7 bases between them. The CDR3, as DNA: TGTGCCAGCAGTCGACAGGCACCCCTCCACTTT. Translation gives CASSRQAPLHF.

The chain links TRBV5-5 to TRBJ1-4, with TRBD1 identical over 8 bases. The length of the CDR3 is 16 residues. CDR1 and CDR2 from the germline V gene are SGHKS and YYEKEE (reference sequence). V was clipped by 2 bases and J by 3 bases; unmatched bases: 6. The CDR3 DNA sequence: TGTGCCAGCAGCTTCGGCAGGGGGCTATCTAATGAAAAACTGTTTTTT. This translates into CASSFGRGLSNEKLFF.

The chain employs TRBV7-9 and TRBJ1-3, with D unclear. The germline CDR1 and CDR2 sequences are SEHNR and FQNEAQ (reference sequence). The V and J ends lost 5 bases and 2 bases respectively, with 13 bases between them. The CDR3 is made up of 15 amino acids. This CDR3 reads CASSPQVTAGNTIYF. CDR3 bases: TGTGCCAGCAGCCCCCAGGTTACGGCTGGAAACACCATATATTTT.

This chain uses TRBV6-5 with TRBJ1-4; D not certain. The ends were cut back, 4 bases at V and 7 bases at J, with 10 bases in the middle. The germline CDR1 and CDR2 sequences are MNHEY and SVGAGI. There are 13 residues in the CDR3. The chain's CDR3 is CASSSPGFEKLFF. CDR3 coding DNA: TGTGCCAGCAGTTCCCCGGGGTTTGAAAAACTGTTTTTT.

The chain joins TRBV5-4 to TRBJ1-1, with D perhaps TRBD1 (5 bases). The CDR3 loop spans 11 amino acids. Looked up from germline, CDR1 is SGHNT and CDR2 is YYREEE (reference sequence). The V and J ends lost 8 bases and 5 bases respectively, with 10 bases between them. As DNA, the CDR3 is TGTGCCAGTCATCAGGGAACTGAAGCTTTCTTT. Amino acid sequence: CASHQGTEAFF.

The V gene is TRBV18, the J gene TRBJ2-7, with D possibly TRBD1 on 5 matching bases. Deletions cut 2 bases from V and 4 bases from J, with 9 bases between. Germline assignment: CDR1 KGHSH and CDR2 LQKENI. This CDR3 is 13 amino acids long. Here the CDR3 DNA reads TGTGCCAGCTCACCATCCAGGGCGTACGAGCAGTACTTC. Its protein is CASSPSRAYEQYF.

This rearrangement joins TRBV7-3 to TRBJ2-2; 7 nucleotides align to TRBD2. The CDR3 extends over 15 amino acids. V shed 8 bases and J 0 bases; nucleotides not matched to a gene: 6. Germline CDR1 and CDR2: SGHTA and FQGTGA. The CDR3 here is CASARAGTNTGELFF. The CDR3 DNA sequence: TGTGCCAGCGCGAGAGCGGGGACGAACACCGGGGAGCTGTTTTTT.

The rearrangement joins TRBV27 to TRBJ1-5; D not certain. The CDR3 is 13 residues long. Germline V gives CDR1 MNHEY, CDR2 SMNVEV (reference sequence). Between the trimmed V and J ends, which lost 6 bases and 2 bases, there was a span of 8 bases. CDR3 in amino acids: CASSNMGNQPQHF. Here the CDR3 DNA reads TGTGCCAGCAGCAACATGGGCAATCAGCCCCAGCATTTT.

This rearrangement joins TRBV5-8 to TRBJ2-3; 9 bases fit TRBD1. Germline V CDR1 and CDR2: SGHTS, YDEGEE. This CDR3 comprises 16 residues. With 0 bases clipped from V and 4 bases from J, the junction kept 6 bases outside the gene matches. The CDR3 is CASSLDENRGPDTQYF. The DNA for the CDR3 is TGTGCCAGCAGCTTGGACGAAAACAGGGGGCCAGATACGCAGTATTTT.

Only one count was recorded for this clone. The chain couples TRBV5-1 to TRBJ2-3; the match to TRBD2 covers 13 bases. This CDR3 has 19 amino acids. Per the germline V gene, CDR1 is SGHRS and CDR2 is YFSETQ. After removal of 2 bases from V and 4 bases from J, the junction contained 13 bases not matched to a gene. The CDR3 loop is CASSLTGTSGVGSPDTQYF. CDR3 DNA sequence: TGCGCCAGCAGCTTAACCGGGACTAGCGGGGTCGGGTCCCCAGATACGCAGTATTTT. Complete variable domain (other parts from reference TRBV5-1 and TRBJ2-3): KAGVTQTPRYLIKTRGQQVTLSCSPISGHRSVSWYQQTPGQGLQFLFEYFSETQRNKGNFPGRFSGRQFSNSRSEMNVSTLELGDSALYLCASSLTGTSGVGSPDTQYFGPGTRLTVL.

The chain combines TRBV28 with TRBJ1-5, with D possibly matching TRBD1 (5 bases). V was cut by 4 bases and J by 5 bases, with 15 bases left in between. Germline CDR1 is MDHEN and CDR2 is SYDVKM. The CDR3 extends over 15 amino acids. In DNA, the CDR3 is TGTGCCAGCAGTTCCCCCGGAAGGGGCCATCAGCCCCAGCATTTT. It is translated as CASSSPGRGHQPQHF.

This chain joins TRBV5-4 and TRBJ2-5; 11 bases are shared with TRBD1. V shed 3 bases, J shed 5 bases, and the junction held 9 bases outside the gene matches. Germline CDR1 is SGHNT and CDR2 is YYREEE (reference sequence). CDR3 length: 16 amino acids. In DNA, the CDR3 is TGTGCCAGCAGCTCCCTCGGACAGGGGGCGCGGGAGACCCAGTACTTC. Its protein product is CASSSLGQGARETQYF.

This clone was recorded a few times. This chain joins TRBV11-2 and TRBJ2-3, with D hard to call. Deletions cut 4 bases from V and 2 bases from J, with 13 bases between. Germline V gene lookup returns CDR1 SGHAT and CDR2 FQNNGV. The CDR3 loop spans 15 amino acids. DNA for the CDR3: TGTGCCAGCAGCTCCCCCCGAGAGGCCACAGATACGCAGTATTTT. This sequence encodes CASSSPREATDTQYF.

This clone came up once. The chain uses TRBV19 and TRBJ2-7; TRBD2 is a possible D gene (5 bases). The V and J ends lost 8 bases and 1 base respectively, with 12 bases between them. CDR1 is LNHDA, CDR2 SQIVND, per germline (reference sequence). This CDR3 has 13 residues. The CDR3 sequence is CASEGSESYEQYF. For the CDR3, the DNA is TGTGCCAGTGAGGGTAGTGAGTCCTACGAGCAGTACTTC.

J is TRBJ1-5 and V is TRBV4-2; D unresolved. The CDR3 length is 17 residues. Germline V gives CDR1 LGHNA, CDR2 YNFKEQ. The V end lost 3 bases, the J end lost 0 bases, and 15 bases lay between the germline ends. The CDR3 region is CASSHGTSGYSNQPQHF. The CDR3 DNA reads TGTGCCAGCAGCCACGGTACGTCGGGTTATAGCAATCAGCCCCAGCATTTT.